The 14 T cell receptor beta chains presented below share a single source sample, sequenced in a study of T cells in Graves' hyperthyroidism and ophthalmopathy. RNA transcripts gave rise to amplified TCR beta CDR3 regions. An initial round of RT-PCR targeting the TCR CDR3 relied on the HTBI primer set. TCRdb re-called the multiplex PCR reads with MiXCR, one entry per CDR3 protein. The sample holds a few hundred thousand distinct CDR3 sequences; around 16% are singletons and the top ten take around 3.3%. The specimen sequenced was blood. The receptors derive from a woman aged 40 to 49 with Graves' ophthalmopathy.

V and J are TRBV2 and TRBJ2-1; no firm D call. Trimming took off 6 bases at V and 7 bases at J, with 10 bases between the two ends. This CDR3 contains 12 residues. Germline loops: CDR1 SNHLY, CDR2 FYNNEI. CDR3 in DNA: TGTGCCAGCAGAACGGACGATAATGAGCAGTTCTTC. Amino acids: CASRTDDNEQFF. The whole variable domain, filled in from reference TRBV2 and TRBJ2-1, reads EPEVTQTPSHQVTQMGQEVILRCVPISNHLYFYWYRQILGQKVEFLVSFYNNEISEKSEIFDDQFSVERPDGSNFTLKIRSTKLEDSAMYFCASRTDDNEQFFGPGTRLTVL.

This clonotype was seen a few times. A single base separates this from a much larger clone, so it may be a read error. The CDR3 nucleotides are TGTGCCAGCAGTTTAGAGGGGACTGGAGCTTTCTTT. Its translation: CASSLEGTGAFF. The chain combines TRBV12-3 or TRBV12-4 with TRBJ1-1; TRBD1 might be the D (5 bases). This CDR3 has 12 amino acids.

This clonotype was seen at least ten times. The chain joins TRBV20-1 to TRBJ1-4; TRBD1 aligns across 8 bases. The ends lost 6 bases at V and 6 bases at J; junction bases unmatched: 3. Germline values: CDR1 DFQATT, CDR2 SNEGSKA (reference sequence). CDR3 length: 12 amino acids. CDR3 coding DNA: TGCAGTGCGGGGACAGGTGATGAAAAACTGTTTTTT. This codes for CSAGTGDEKLFF.

Written as DNA, the CDR3 is TGTGCCAGCAGTTTACGGGACAGGGCGCGAAATGAGCAGTTCTTC. Protein product: CASSLRDRARNEQFF. The rearrangement uses TRBV25-1 and TRBJ2-1, with TRBD1 matching over 9 bases. CDR3 size: 15 residues. V dropped 5 bases and J dropped 7; count of bases not matched to a gene: 9. CDR1 MGHDK and CDR2 SYGVNS come from the germline V gene.

Many counts were recorded for this clonotype. The chain couples TRBV12-3 or TRBV12-4 to TRBJ2-7; no definite D call. Trimming stripped 6 bases from V and 4 bases from J, with 10 bases between. The CDR3 extends over 12 amino acids. CDR3: CASSRTRYEQYF. CDR3 bases: TGTGCCAGCAGCCGGACGAGGTACGAGCAGTACTTC.

The table lists this clonotype with a count of one. Germline is not matched at one junction end, which may reflect a read error. The rearrangement uses TRBV3-1 and TRBJ2-7; TRBD1 agrees at 7 bases. CDR1 LGHDT and CDR2 YNNKEL come from the germline V gene (reference sequence). The CDR3 runs to 13 residues. The CDR3 spells CASSPTGLDERYF. CDR3 in DNA: TGTGCCAGCAGCCCGACAGGGCTTGACGAGCGGTACTTC.

The chain couples TRBV20-1 to TRBJ2-5, with D possibly being TRBD2 (6 bases). Germline V lookup: CDR1 DFQATT, CDR2 SNEGSKA (reference sequence). V was pared by 1 base and J by 2 bases, with 14 bases between. This CDR3 spans 15 amino acids. CDR3 amino acids: CSARGGAGLQETQYF. The CDR3 DNA reads as TGCAGTGCTAGAGGCGGGGCCGGGCTACAAGAGACCCAGTACTTC.

In its sample, this clonotype was seen a few times. The V gene is TRBV6-1, the J gene TRBJ1-5; perhaps TRBD1 as D (5 bases). V was shortened by 6 bases and J by 4 bases, with 19 bases between the two germline ends. The CDR3 runs to 16 residues. The germline V gene has CDR1 MNHNS and CDR2 SASEGT. CDR3 nucleotide sequence: TGTGCCAGCAGGGGGGAGCTGGGTATGAGGAATCAGCCCCAGCATTTT. Protein sequence: CASRGELGMRNQPQHF.

This clonotype was recorded many times. The rearrangement joins TRBV7-9 to TRBJ2-3, with D hard to call. The CDR3 runs to 14 residues. Germline-derived CDR1 and CDR2 are SEHNR and FQNEAQ (reference sequence). Trimming took 3 bases from V and 0 from J, leaving 7 bases between them. CDR3: CASSFAYSTDTQYF. The CDR3 nucleotides are TGTGCCAGCAGCTTTGCATATAGCACAGATACGCAGTATTTT.

This clonotype showed up just a few times. V usage is TRBV20-1 and J usage is TRBJ2-5, with 11 bases fitting TRBD2. The CDR3 sequence is 16 residues long. The germline CDR1 and CDR2 sequences are DFQATT and SNEGSKA (reference sequence). The trim removed 4 bases at V and 2 bases at J, leaving 9 bases unmatched. The CDR3 nucleotides are TGCAGTGCTACTTCATCTAGCGGGGGGCAACAAGAGACCCAGTACTTC. It specifies CSATSSSGGQQETQYF.

A few counts support this clonotype. The chain uses TRBV7-2 and TRBJ2-4, with a tentative D call TRBD1 (6 bases). The germline V gene encodes CDR1 SGHTA and CDR2 FQGNSA. The V gene lost 1 base and the J gene lost 3 bases, with 10 bases spanning the gap. The CDR3 runs to 15 residues. The CDR3 DNA follows: TGTGCCAGCAGCTTAGTGGGGGCCAGCAAAAACATTCAGTACTTC. Translating it yields CASSLVGASKNIQYF.

The chain is built from TRBV7-9 and TRBJ2-1; no definite D call. The V gene's germline CDR1 is SEHNR and CDR2 FQNEAQ (reference sequence). The CDR3 spans 15 residues. V shed 5 bases and J shed 3 bases, with 14 bases lying between them. CDR3: CASSLMAVYYNEQFF. The CDR3 DNA reads TGTGCCAGCAGCCTTATGGCCGTTTACTACAATGAGCAGTTCTTC. Variable domain in full (rest from reference TRBV7-9 and TRBJ2-1): DTGVSQNPRHKITKRGQNVTFRCDPISEHNRLYWYRQTLGQGPEFLTYFQNEAQLEKSRLLSDRFSAERPKGSFSTLEIQRTEQGDSAMYLCASSLMAVYYNEQFFGPGTRLTVL.

This clonotype was counted a few times. This sequence joins TRBV15 and TRBJ2-1; 8 bases map to TRBD2. Germline V lookup: CDR1 LNHNV, CDR2 YYDKDF (reference sequence). The length of the CDR3 is 14 residues. The J segment lost 6 bases and the V segment lost 4 bases, leaving 5 bases of the junction unmatched. The CDR3 region has the DNA TGTGCCACCAGCATGAGGACTAGCCCCAATGAGCAGTTCTTC. This encodes CATSMRTSPNEQFF.

This clonotype appeared many times. The chain carries TRBV5-1 and TRBJ1-1; no clear D gene. The germline V gene has CDR1 SGHRS and CDR2 YFSETQ. The CDR3 runs 14 residues. The V and J ends lost 2 bases and 1 base respectively, with 9 bases between them. The CDR3 here is CASSFQVANTEAFF. The CDR3 nucleotides are TGCGCCAGCAGCTTCCAGGTTGCGAACACTGAAGCTTTCTTT.